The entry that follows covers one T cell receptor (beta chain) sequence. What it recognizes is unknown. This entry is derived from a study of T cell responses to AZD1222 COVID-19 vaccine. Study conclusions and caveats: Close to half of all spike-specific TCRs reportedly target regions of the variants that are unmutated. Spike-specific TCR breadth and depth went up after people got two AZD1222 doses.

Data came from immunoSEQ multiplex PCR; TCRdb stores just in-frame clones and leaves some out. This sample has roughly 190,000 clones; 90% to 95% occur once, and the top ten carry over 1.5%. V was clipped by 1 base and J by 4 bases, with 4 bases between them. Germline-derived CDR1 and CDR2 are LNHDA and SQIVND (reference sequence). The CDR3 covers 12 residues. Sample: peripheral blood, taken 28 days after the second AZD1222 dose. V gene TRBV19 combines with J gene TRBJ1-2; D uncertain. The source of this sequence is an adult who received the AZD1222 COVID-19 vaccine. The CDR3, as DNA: TGTGCCAGTAGTATAGGACCCTATGGCTACACCTTC. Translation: CASSIGPYGYTF. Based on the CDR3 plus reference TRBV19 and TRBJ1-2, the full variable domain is DGGITQSPKYLFRKEGQNVTLSCEQNLNHDAMYWYRQDPGQGLRLIYYSQIVNDFQKGDIAEGYSVSREKKESFPLTVTSAQKNPTAFYLCASSIGPYGYTFGSGTRLTVV.